This T cell receptor (beta chain) was sequenced in a study of CD8 T cells in Susac syndrome (dated by TCRdb to about 2019). As for the study more broadly: The study used repertoire sequencing to test whether antigen drove CD8+ T cell activation and differentiation in Susac syndrome. Clonality of the CD8+ T cell repertoire was compared between 11 to 12 healthy donors, about 14 Susac syndrome patients and 15 multiple sclerosis patients. The investigation overall reported the following: The study acknowledged that relatively few individuals were included in the TCR sequencing and HLA analysis.

This clonotype appeared once. Its antigen remains unidentified. The sample holds no much larger clone one base away, and base qualities are not on file. Evidence from a single read is weak. RNA was extracted with the RNeasy kit and roughly 0.5 to 1 ug was reverse transcribed using random hexamers. TCR beta CDR3 regions were amplified with the immunoSEQ multiplex PCR assay covering 54 Vbeta and 13 Jbeta segments. To correct PCR amplification bias, a synthetic template baseline was used for both primer optimization and computational correction. From the authors' description of their analysis: Reads were annotated to V, D and J genes per IMGT and analyzed with immunoSEQ Analyzer, keeping only productive sequences. To calculate clonality, Shannon entropy was normalized by log2 of the number of productive unique sequences and then subtracted from one. For each patient and control, public and private clones were evaluated within the 100 most prevalent clones. Clones were defined as Susac-specific if absent from the healthy and MS cohorts, from approximately 1,100 published viral clones and from other ImmuneACCESS disease sequences. TCRdb trimmed the raw reads at Q25, called clones with MiXCR and kept productive beta chains. Rows merge per CDR3 protein into single entries with the most common DNA and genes. TCRdb's processing, not the authors', yielded these V and J calls. Across this sample there are 100,000 to 150,000 distinct CDR3 sequences, with roughly 80% seen only once. Clones ranked in the top ten supply about 0.51% of the sample.

Sequences SGDLS (CDR1) and YYNGEE (CDR2) are obtained from the germline V gene. CDR3 length: 17 amino acids, cysteine to phenylalanine. Here the CDR3 DNA is all that survives: 51 bases in frame from base 1. The germline V and J ends show losses of 3 bases and 3 bases respectively, and no gene match explains 10 bases of the junction. Peripheral blood CD8+ and CD4+ T cells from healthy donors, Susac syndrome patients and multiple sclerosis patients were profiled by high-throughput TCR beta sequencing. Treatment-naive patients with stable or active relapsing-remitting disease fulfilling revised McDonald criteria were used as multiple sclerosis controls. Bulk CD8+ and CD4+ T cells were purified by magnetic negative isolation, while CD8+ TEMRA cells were enriched using FACS. Blood was collected in EDTA tubes and processed within 24 hours, with PBMCs isolated through density gradient centrifugation. PBMCs intended for TCR sequencing were frozen in liquid nitrogen and were later thawed in a 37 degrees C water bath. The sorted or isolated CD4+, CD8+ and CD8+ TEMRA cells had a purity of 90% or higher.

This TCR derives from a human donor with multiple sclerosis. Sequenced sample: CD8+ T cells from PBMCs. Recombination linked TRBV9 to TRBJ1-4, and 8 bases in between align with TRBD1. The DNA is TGTGCCAGCAGCGCCGAGGTTGGGACAGGAGCTAATGAAAAACTGTTTTTT. This sequence encodes CASSAEVGTGANEKLFF.